This is a list of T cell receptor beta chains from one sample in a study of T cell clones after liver transplantation. Generated by immunoSEQ multiplex PCR, the TCRdb table keeps only in-frame clones and is missing some. Here the sample spans 40,000 to 55,000 clones, just over 85% being singletons. The specimen comprised CD4+ T cells from blood, sampled 24 months after liver transplant. These receptors came from a human patient who received a liver transplant. Part of the T cell pool may stem from the graft donor. Each CDR3 is given with its conserved first and last residue. A D gene is named only where the DNA matches it firmly. Clone size is stated in some rows and not others, as once, few, many or a class when expanded.

CASSYPGWETQYF | TGTGCCAGTTCTTATCCCGGGTGGGAGACCCAGTACTTC | - | TRBJ2-5 | - | TRBV19
CASSRSTGTSGNNEQFF | TGTGCCAGCTCACGATCAACCGGGACTAGCGGGAACAATGAGCAGTTCTTC | TRBD2 | TRBJ2-1 | - | TRBV18
CASSFPAGDMNTEAFF | TGTGCCAGCAGCTTCCCGGCAGGAGACATGAACACTGAAGCTTTCTTT | - | TRBJ1-1 | - | TRBV28
CASSYTRTGVTQYF | TGTGCCAGCAGTTACACAAGGACAGGGGTGACCCAGTACTTC | TRBD1 | TRBJ2-5 | - | TRBV6-5
CASSSDRLYNEQFF | TGTGCCAGCAGCTCGGACAGACTATACAATGAGCAGTTCTTC | - | TRBJ2-1 | - | TRBV7-6
CASSHTRVHSYEQYF | TGTGCCAGCAGTCACACCAGGGTTCACAGCTACGAGCAGTACTTC | - | TRBJ2-7 | once | TRBV6-5
CASSAPGLAGGSLETQYF | TGTGCCAGCAGTGCCCCGGGACTAGCGGGAGGTAGCTTAGAGACCCAGTACTTC | TRBD2 | TRBJ2-5 | - | TRBV6-1
CASSETSGFSYEQYF | TGTGCCAGCAGTGAAACTAGCGGTTTCTCCTACGAGCAGTACTTC | TRBD2 | TRBJ2-7 | - | TRBV2
CASATGVGGNTIYF | TGTGCCAGCGCCACAGGGGTTGGAGGAAACACCATATATTTT | TRBD1 | TRBJ1-3 | few | TRBV7-3
CASSQKVGQGTVGYTF | TGTGCCAGCAGCCAGAAGGTGGGACAGGGAACGGTTGGCTACACCTTC | TRBD1 | TRBJ1-2 | - | TRBV7-9
CASSEPTPSYEQYF | TGCGCCAGCAGTGAGCCAACACCTTCCTACGAGCAGTACTTC | - | TRBJ2-7 | - | TRBV10-2
CASSLNQAGAYNEQFF | TGTGCCAGCAGTTTAAACCAGGCAGGTGCCTACAATGAGCAGTTCTTC | - | TRBJ2-1 | - | TRBV27
CASSPRRGRGNTEAFF | TGCGCCAGCAGCCCCCGGCGAGGGCGTGGCAACACTGAAGCTTTCTTT | - | TRBJ1-1 | - | TRBV4-1
CASSLMPLRTSGRYNEQFF | TGTGCCAGCAGCTTAATGCCCTTACGGACTAGCGGGAGATACAATGAGCAGTTCTTC | TRBD2 | TRBJ2-1 | - | TRBV7-3
CASSSTGGLTYEQYF | TGTGCCAGCAGCTCGACGGGGGGACTCACCTACGAGCAGTACTTC | TRBD2 | TRBJ2-7 | - | TRBV7-2
CASSLRQALKDEQFF | TGCGCCAGCAGCTTAAGACAGGCGTTAAAGGATGAGCAGTTCTTC | - | TRBJ2-1 | - | TRBV5-1
CASRPSPLIAGEKLFF | TGTGCCAGCAGACCCTCCCCTTTAATTGCGGGGGAAAAACTGTTTTTT | - | TRBJ1-4 | - | TRBV2
CASSTDQLTQYF | TGTGCCAGCAGTACAGATCAACTGACCCAGTACTTC | - | TRBJ2-5 | - | TRBV2
CSVDSDTQYF | TGCAGCGTTGATTCGGATACGCAGTATTTT | - | TRBJ2-3 | - | TRBV29-1
CASSPGQNNYGYTF | TGCGCCAGCAGCCCGGGACAGAATAACTATGGCTACACCTTC | TRBD1 | TRBJ1-2 | - | TRBV5-1
CASSLDMGGSTGVKLFF | TGTGCCAGCAGCTTAGATATGGGGGGCTCTACAGGTGTGAAACTGTTTTTT | - | TRBJ1-4 | few | TRBV7-6
CSVGGFNSPPYGYTF | TGCAGCGTTGGCGGGTTCAATTCCCCTCCCTATGGCTATACCTTC | - | TRBJ1-2 | - | TRBV29-1
CASSEVDTQYF | TGCGCCAGCAGTGAGGTGGATACGCAGTATTTT | - | TRBJ2-3 | - | TRBV10-2
CASSKEYTGELFF | TGTGCCAGCTCTAAAGAGTACACCGGGGAGCTGTTTTTT | - | TRBJ2-2 | few | TRBV18